A selection of T cell receptor beta chains follows, all from one sample in a study of shared clonotypes between healthy human individuals. TCRdb's table, derived via immunoSEQ multiplex PCR, lists solely in-frame clones and lacks some. The sample gives about 600,000 clones, 98% of which show up once; less than 0.35% is in the top ten. Sample: naive CD8+ T cells sorted from blood. The receptors were sampled from a man aged 25 to 40 in good health. Each CDR3 is given with its conserved first and last residue. The D gene is left open where the match is weak. The size field is filled for only some rows; it gives once, few, many or a size class.

j_call cdr3_length v_call d_call clone_size cdr3_aa cdr3_nt
TRBJ1-1 14 TRBV7-9 TRBD1 NA CASSHRDRNTEAFF TGTGCCAGCAGCCATCGGGACAGGAACACTGAAGCTTTCTTT
TRBJ2-1 15 TRBV4-1 NA NA CASSQQDSPYNEQFF TGCGCCAGCAGCCAGCAGGACAGTCCCTACAATGAGCAGTTCTTC
TRBJ2-7 14 TRBV6-1 NA NA CASGEQDEIYEQYF TGTGCCAGCGGAGAACAGGACGAGATCTACGAGCAGTACTTC
TRBJ2-7 16 TRBV27 NA NA CASSLSSGLGSYEQYF TGTGCCAGCAGTTTATCGTCGGGACTGGGATCCTACGAGCAGTACTTC
TRBJ2-5 16 TRBV7-6 TRBD2 NA CASSYRATSSQETQYF TGTGCCAGCAGCTATCGAGCGACTAGCAGCCAAGAGACCCAGTACTTC
TRBJ2-7 12 TRBV30 NA NA CAWSEGGYEQYF TGTGCCTGGAGCGAGGGAGGTTACGAGCAGTACTTC
TRBJ2-3 18 TRBV21-1 NA NA CASSIRLAGVSGTDTQYF TGTGCCAGCAGCATCCGACTAGCGGGAGTAAGCGGCACAGATACGCAGTATTTT
TRBJ2-7 15 TRBV5-1 NA NA CASSLRTSAVHEQYF TGCGCCAGCAGCTTACGGACAAGCGCTGTCCACGAGCAGTACTTC
TRBJ2-2 19 TRBV9 TRBD2 NA CASSVRATSGSSGTGELFF TGTGCCAGCAGCGTAAGGGCGACTAGCGGGAGTTCGGGCACCGGGGAGCTGTTTTTT
TRBJ2-7 15 TRBV19 NA NA CASRSLTGPSHEQYF TGTGCCAGTAGATCCCTAACTGGTCCGTCTCACGAGCAGTACTTC
TRBJ2-7 14 TRBV7-6 NA once CASSLVYPSYEQYF TGTGCCAGCAGCTTAGTCTACCCCTCCTACGAGCAGTACTTC
TRBJ1-1 14 TRBV4-1 TRBD1 NA CASSHQTGVTEAFF TGCGCCAGCAGCCATCAGACAGGGGTGACTGAAGCTTTCTTT
TRBJ1-2 14 TRBV6-6 NA NA CASSYSVETYGYTF TGTGCCAGCAGTTACTCAGTCGAAACCTATGGCTACACCTTC
TRBJ2-7 14 TRBV4-1 NA NA CASSQEGRTYEQYF TGCGCCAGCAGCCAAGAGGGCCGAACCTACGAGCAGTACTTC
TRBJ2-7 14 TRBV5-6 NA NA CASSFGDSPYEQYF TGTGCCAGCAGCTTTGGTGACAGCCCCTACGAGCAGTACTTC
TRBJ2-7 17 TRBV21-1 NA NA CATVPPNTNRTAYEQYF TGTGCCACCGTCCCCCCTAATACCAATAGAACCGCCTACGAGCAGTACTTC
TRBJ2-1 16 TRBV11-3 NA NA CASSGRDRLGYNEQFF TGTGCCAGCAGCGGGAGGGACAGGTTGGGCTACAATGAGCAGTTCTTC
TRBJ2-7 14 TRBV11-2 NA NA CASSSQQGYYEQYF TGTGCCAGCAGCTCTCAACAGGGTTACTACGAGCAGTACTTC
TRBJ2-2 12 TRBV7-6 NA NA CASSSITGELFF TGTGCCAGCAGCTCAATTACCGGGGAGCTGTTTTTT
TRBJ2-7 12 TRBV30 NA few CAWSVEDYEQYF TGTGCCTGGAGTGTAGAGGACTACGAGCAGTACTTC
TRBJ1-2 16 TRBV11-2 TRBD1 NA CASSLGTLDRGEGYTF TGTGCCAGCAGCTTAGGGACGTTGGACAGGGGTGAAGGCTACACCTTC
TRBJ2-7 15 TRBV9 TRBD2 NA CASSPFQREDYEQYF TGTGCCAGCAGCCCTTTTCAGCGGGAGGACTACGAGCAGTACTTC
TRBJ2-7 14 TRBV9 TRBD1 NA CASSVADRAYEQYF TGTGCCAGCAGCGTAGCGGACAGGGCCTACGAGCAGTACTTC
TRBJ2-4 13 TRBV6-5 NA NA CASSPSAKNIQYF TGTGCCAGCAGCCCCTCAGCCAAAAACATTCAGTACTTC
TRBJ2-1 16 TRBV7-9 NA NA CASSFEQGSSYNEQFF TGTGCCAGCAGCTTTGAACAGGGTAGTTCCTACAATGAGCAGTTCTTC
TRBJ2-1 17 TRBV19 TRBD2 NA CASSIDLLAGGPNEQFF TGTGCCAGTAGTATAGATCTCCTAGCGGGAGGGCCCAATGAGCAGTTCTTC
TRBJ1-1 12 TRBV6-5 NA NA CASSYGWTEAFF TGTGCCAGCAGTTACGGGTGGACTGAAGCTTTCTTT
TRBJ2-1 15 TRBV6-4 NA NA CASSDRAVSYNEQFF TGTGCCAGCAGTGACAGGGCGGTCTCCTACAATGAGCAGTTCTTC
TRBJ2-7 14 TRBV6-1 NA NA CASSEYTADYEQYF TGTGCCAGCAGTGAATACACCGCTGACTACGAGCAGTACTTC
TRBJ2-1 16 TRBV4-1 TRBD1 NA CASSQVGDRVYNEQFF TGCGCCAGCAGCCAAGTCGGGGACAGGGTTTACAATGAGCAGTTCTTC
TRBJ2-1 15 TRBV5-6 NA NA CASSLAWSSYNEQFF TGTGCCAGCAGCTTGGCCTGGAGCTCCTACAATGAGCAGTTCTTC